One and the same sample provided the 28 T cell receptor beta chains below, sequenced in a study of low-dose radiotherapy and immunotherapy resistance in tumors. Both TCRalpha and TCRbeta chains were reverse transcribed with V-gene-specific primers. It was with a constant-region primer and a V-primer adapter that TCRs were amplified over approximately 20 PCR cycles. MiXCR was run by TCRdb on the reads, yielding one entry per CDR3 protein. The profile shows about 64,000 distinct CDR3 sequences, around a quarter of them singletons. Documented time point: before trial treatment. The material sequenced was PBMCs, taken before treatment. Source of these receptors: a male donor with rectosigmoid adenocarcinoma.

This clonotype was found many times. The rearrangement uses TRBV11-2 and TRBJ2-1, with 8 bases aligning to TRBD2. CDR1 and CDR2 (germline): SGHAT, FQNNGV. The CDR3 consists of 16 residues. Trimming took 6 bases from V and 5 from J; bases not matched to a gene: 12. CDR3 DNA: TGTGCCAGCAGAACCAGAGGGGGACTAGTTAACAATGAGCAGTTCTTC. Protein: CASRTRGGLVNNEQFF.

This clonotype was counted a few times. Only one base separates this from a far larger clonotype, so it likely reflects a read error. This chain links TRBV28 with TRBJ2-1; D not certain. The CDR3 runs 14 residues. Germline V CDR1 and CDR2: MDHEN, SYDVKM. V shed 2 bases and J shed 10 bases, with 15 bases lying between them. CDR3 nucleotides: TGTGCCAGCAGTTTAAGGCAGGTGTTCTACGAGCAGTTCTTC. It yields the protein CASSLRQVFYEQFF.

This clonotype was picked up many times. With a far larger clone one base away, a read error is the likely cause. CDR3 residues: CASSAEVTYSYNEQYF. As DNA, the CDR3 is TGTGCCAGCAGCGCCGAGGTCACCTACTCCTACAATGAGCAGTACTTC. The rearrangement uses TRBV11-2 and TRBJ2-7; no firm D call. Germline V CDR1 and CDR2: SGHAT, FQNNGV. V gave up 5 bases and J gave up 7 bases, with 24 bases separating them. The CDR3 totals 16 residues.

This clonotype has at least ten counts. This sequence joins TRBV6-6 and TRBJ2-7, with D possibly matching TRBD1 (6 bases). Germline CDR1 is MNHNY and CDR2 is SVGAGI (reference sequence). This CDR3 region has 14 residues. Trimming pared 7 bases from V and 4 bases from J, leaving 17 bases between. In DNA form, the CDR3 reads TGTGCCAGCACCAAAGGGACACCTGATTACGAGCAGTACTTC. Its translation is CASTKGTPDYEQYF.

The rearrangement links TRBV5-1 to TRBJ1-1; possibly TRBD1 for D (5 bases). V was pared by 0 bases and J by 4 bases, with 13 bases between. This CDR3 contains 15 residues. Germline V gene lookup returns CDR1 SGHRS and CDR2 YFSETQ. CDR3 amino acids: CASSLEAGLGTEAFF. DNA for the CDR3: TGCGCCAGCAGCTTGGAAGCAGGGTTGGGCACTGAAGCTTTCTTT.

This clonotype was detected many times. As DNA, the CDR3 is TGTGCCAGTAGTTCCCGGACAGGGGGTTTAGCCAAAAACATTCAGTACTTC. Protein sequence: CASSSRTGGLAKNIQYF. The rearrangement joins TRBV19 to TRBJ2-4; 10 nucleotides agree with TRBD1. Germline V gene data show CDR1 as LNHDA and CDR2 as SQIVND (reference sequence). V gave up 5 bases and J gave up 0 bases; unmatched junction bases: 7. This CDR3 is 17 amino acids long.

The chain employs TRBV4-1 and TRBJ1-5, with 10 bases fitting TRBD1. The J segment lost 7 bases and the V segment lost 3 bases, leaving 3 bases of the junction unmatched. CDR3 length: 14 amino acids. Germline assignment: CDR1 MGHRA and CDR2 YSYEKL. The CDR3 DNA sequence: TGCGCCAGCAGCCAGGACAGGGGGGACCAGCCCCAGCATTTT. Translating it yields CASSQDRGDQPQHF.

The rearrangement links TRBV6-2 or TRBV6-3 to TRBJ1-1, with 10 bases that match TRBD1. The CDR3 covers 12 residues. V shed 7 bases, J shed 7 bases, and the junction held 3 bases outside the gene matches. Germline CDR1 MNHEY, CDR2 SVGEGT. CDR3: CASTWTGGEAFF. The CDR3 coding sequence is TGTGCCAGCACCTGGACAGGGGGTGAAGCTTTCTTT.

This rearrangement joins TRBV11-2 to TRBJ2-7; D is possibly TRBD2 (6 bases). V lost 4 bases to trimming and J lost 2 bases, with 12 bases between them. Germline CDR1 SGHAT, CDR2 FQNNGV. The CDR3 totals 14 residues. DNA of the CDR3: TGTGCCAGCAGCTCCTCCAGGACTACCTACGAGCAGTACTTC. This gives the protein CASSSSRTTYEQYF.

The sample holds many counts of this clonotype. The chain combines TRBV5-5 with TRBJ2-1; D unresolved. V was trimmed by 5 bases and J by 0 bases, leaving 18 bases between them. Germline V gene lookup returns CDR1 SGHKS and CDR2 YYEKEE (reference sequence). This CDR3 contains 17 residues. CDR3 in DNA: TGTGCCAGCAGGACCACCCCACTGGAGACCTCCTACAATGAGCAGTTCTTC. Encoded protein: CASRTTPLETSYNEQFF.

Concerning this clonotype itself: A read error is the likely source, as a far larger clone sits one nucleotide away. This CDR3 is CASSSPQGLAGGVQFF. For the CDR3, the DNA is TGTGCCAGCAGTTCACCACAGGGCTTAGCGGGGGGGGTTCAGTTCTTC. The V gene is TRBV6-1, the J gene TRBJ2-1; TRBD2 agrees at 11 bases. The CDR3 totals 16 residues. Germline CDR1 reads MNHNS; CDR2 reads SASEGT. The junction had 16 bases not matched to a gene; V was cut back by 5 bases and J by 13 bases.

The chain is built from TRBV6-4 and TRBJ2-1, with 12 bases aligning to TRBD2. CDR1 and CDR2 (germline): MRHNA, SNTAGT. The CDR3 length is 15 residues. Germline trimming cut 0 bases from V and 7 bases from J; bases unmatched to any gene: 1. The CDR3: CASSDSLAGGNEQFF. DNA for the CDR3: TGTGCCAGCAGTGACTCGCTAGCGGGGGGGAATGAGCAGTTCTTC.

The chain couples TRBV14 to TRBJ2-2; D tentatively reads TRBD1 or TRBD2 (6 bases each). This CDR3 is 16 amino acids long. CDR1 SGHDN and CDR2 FVKESK come from the germline V gene. V lost 2 bases, J lost 17 bases, and 27 bases lay in between. DNA of the CDR3: TGTGCCAGCAGCCAAATAGGAGGGGGACGTGGGGAGCTTTTTTTTTTT. Encoded protein: CASSQIGGGRGELFFF.

This clonotype came up many times. The V and J genes are TRBV19 and TRBJ1-2; D gene unclear. The ends were cut back, 7 bases at V and 4 bases at J, with 16 bases in the middle. The CDR3 extends over 14 amino acids. In germline, CDR1 is LNHDA, CDR2 SQIVND (reference sequence). This CDR3 reads CASTGSTMGYGYTF. CDR3 nucleotides: TGTGCCAGTACCGGATCGACGATGGGCTATGGCTACACCTTC. The full variable domain, with the rest looked up from reference TRBV19 and TRBJ1-2, is DGGITQSPKYLFRKEGQNVTLSCEQNLNHDAMYWYRQDPGQGLRLIYYSQIVNDFQKGDIAEGYSVSREKKESFPLTVTSAQKNPTAFYLCASTGSTMGYGYTFGSGTRLTVV.

A few counts support this clonotype. One base separates it from a far larger clone, so it is likely a read error. CDR3 sequence: CASSQMGFLDPNEQYF. The CDR3 nucleotides are TGCGCCAGCAGCCAAATGGGCTTTTTAGATCCCAATGAGCAGTACTTC. The chain recombines TRBV4-1 with TRBJ2-7; no clear D gene. V lost 2 bases, J lost 7 bases, and 21 bases lay in between. The CDR3 spans 16 residues. CDR1 and CDR2 (germline): MGHRA, YSYEKL.

This clonotype appeared many times. The V and J genes are TRBV3-1 and TRBJ2-2; D is uncertain. V was shortened by 4 bases and J by 9 bases, with 21 bases between the two germline ends. The CDR3 has 16 amino acids. Germline V CDR1 and CDR2: LGHDT, YNNKEL (reference sequence). DNA for the CDR3: TGTGCCAGCAGCCCTGGTGTGCCCTCCGAACGAAGGGAGCTGTTTTTT. It yields the protein CASSPGVPSERRELFF. Variable domain in full (rest from reference TRBV3-1 and TRBJ2-2): DTAVSQTPKYLVTQMGNDKSIKCEQNLGHDTMYWYKQDSKKFLKIMFSYNNKELIINETVPNRFSPKSPDKAHLNLHINSLELGDSAVYFCASSPGVPSERRELFFGEGSRLTVL.

The chain couples TRBV6-6 to TRBJ2-5, with 9 bases lining up with TRBD2. Germline CDR1 MNHNY, CDR2 SVGAGI (reference sequence). This CDR3 spans 16 amino acids. Trimming took 6 bases from V and 4 from J; bases not matched to a gene: 12. This chain's CDR3 is CASRDRIGTSPETQYF. The CDR3 DNA reads as TGTGCCAGCAGGGATAGAATTGGGACTAGCCCAGAGACCCAGTACTTC.

The chain joins TRBV29-1 to TRBJ2-5; D possibly corresponds to TRBD2 (5 bases). The CDR3 has 12 residues. Germline CDR1 SQVTM, CDR2 ANQGSEA. The V gene lost 4 bases and the J gene lost 2 bases, with 8 bases spanning the gap. The CDR3 loop is CSVGAGQETQYF. The CDR3 bases are TGCAGCGTTGGTGCGGGTCAAGAGACCCAGTACTTC.

The V call is TRBV6-2 or TRBV6-3, the J call TRBJ2-7; 7 bases map to TRBD1. Germline V gene lookup returns CDR1 MNHEY and CDR2 SVGEGT. The V gene end was trimmed by 0 bases and the J gene end by 0 bases; junction bases not matched to a gene: 5. This CDR3 spans 16 amino acids. The CDR3 protein is CASSYSGDSDSYEQYF. The CDR3 DNA follows: TGTGCCAGCAGTTACTCGGGGGACAGTGACTCCTACGAGCAGTACTTC.

Ten or more counts support this clonotype. Relative to the germline gene, one junction end is altered; a read error may explain this. The chain is built from TRBV5-1 and TRBJ2-5; no clear D. The CDR3 runs 12 residues. Germline V gene sequence: CDR1 SGHRS, CDR2 YFSETQ. The CDR3 bases are TGTGCCAGCAGCTTAGATGGAGAGACCCAGTACTTC. It encodes CASSLDGETQYF.

The chain links TRBV6-2 or TRBV6-3 to TRBJ1-2; D call uncertain. Germline values: CDR1 MNHEY, CDR2 SVGEGT. This CDR3 has 13 amino acids. V was cut by 6 bases and J by 6 bases, with 14 bases left in between. CDR3 sequence: CASSPRTANGYTF. CDR3 nucleotide sequence: TGTGCCAGCAGCCCCAGGACGGCCAATGGCTACACCTTC.

This clonotype was observed many times. The rearrangement uses TRBV25-1 and TRBJ1-1; TRBD1 is a possible D gene (5 bases). From germline, CDR1 is MGHDK and CDR2 SYGVNS. Trimming cost V 4 bases and J 4 bases, with 16 bases left between them. The CDR3 contains 15 residues. This chain's CDR3 is CASSVSRGGATEAFF. As DNA, the CDR3 is TGTGCCAGCAGTGTAAGTAGGGGCGGTGCCACTGAAGCTTTCTTT.

This clonotype was seen many times. The chain is built from TRBV27 and TRBJ2-3, with 9 bases aligning to TRBD2. The CDR3 length is 14 residues. Germline trimming cut 6 bases from V and 4 bases from J; bases unmatched to any gene: 5. Germline V gives CDR1 MNHEY, CDR2 SMNVEV (reference sequence). This CDR3 is CASRGTSGSDTQYF. The CDR3 nucleotides read TGTGCCAGCAGAGGAACTAGCGGGTCAGATACGCAGTATTTT.

In its sample, this clonotype was seen many times. This sequence joins TRBV28 and TRBJ2-1, with no clear D. Germline V gives CDR1 MDHEN, CDR2 SYDVKM. The CDR3 totals 11 residues. V lost 7 bases and J 10 bases, leaving 11 bases between the germline ends. The CDR3 DNA reads TGTGCCAGCATGAGGTCCAAGGAGCAGTTCTTC. Residues: CASMRSKEQFF.

Note on this clonotype: This likely stems from a read error, as it lies one base from a far larger clone. V gene TRBV29-1 combines with J gene TRBJ2-7; 13 bases line up with TRBD2. This CDR3 is built from 19 residues. Unmatched junction bases numbered 25, after V lost 7 bases and J lost 7 bases. Looked up from germline, CDR1 is SQVTM and CDR2 is ANQGSEA. The CDR3 DNA sequence: TGCAGCGCCCGACCTAGGACTAGCGGGAGCTTTGGGTCCTACAATGAGCAGTACTTC. Protein sequence: CSARPRTSGSFGSYNEQYF.

This clonotype was counted at least ten times. The gene calls are TRBV4-3 and TRBJ1-6, with 7 positions matching TRBD1. The CDR3 totals 15 residues. Per the germline V gene, CDR1 is LGHNA and CDR2 is YSLEER. J lost 10 bases, V lost 1 base, and 7 bases had no gene match. In DNA form, the CDR3 reads TGCGCCAGCAGCCAAGTCGACAGGGTTCGATCACCCCTCCACTTT. It specifies CASSQVDRVRSPLHF.

A note on this clonotype: A read error likely explains this, since a far larger clone differs by one base. V is TRBV28 and J is TRBJ2-1; tentatively, D is TRBD1 or TRBD2 (6 bases each). The CDR3 covers 13 residues. The germline CDR1 and CDR2 sequences are MDHEN and SYDVKM. The V end lost 6 bases, the J end lost 10 bases, and 16 bases lay between the germline ends. The CDR3 reads CASRQGLAYEQFF. The CDR3 nucleotides are TGTGCCAGCAGACAGGGACTGGCGTACGAGCAGTTCTTC.

In its sample, this clonotype was seen many times. CDR3 residues: CASSAGQGAAGNQPQHF. DNA for the CDR3: TGTGCCAGTAGTGCAGGACAGGGGGCGGCTGGCAATCAGCCCCAGCATTTT. The J gene is TRBJ1-5, the V gene TRBV19; TRBD1 aligns across 11 bases. CDR1 is LNHDA and CDR2 is SQIVND in the germline V gene (reference sequence). V trimming: 5 bases; J trimming: 2 bases; junction bases outside the gene matches: 8. This CDR3 has 17 amino acids.